This T cell receptor beta chain was sequenced in a study of graft-versus-host responses after intestinal transplantation (dated by TCRdb to about 2021). The study in broad terms: Recipients received multivisceral, liver-intestinal, or isolated intestinal transplants. Every recipient was given anti-thymocyte globulin induction, then maintenance tacrolimus and steroids for approximately 3 years. After intestinal transplantation, graft-versus-host and host-versus-graft alloreactive T cell clones were followed in the graft, circulation and bone marrow using bulk TCR-beta CDR3 sequencing. Alloreactive clones were identified by sequencing pre-transplant mixed lymphocyte reaction products and comparing them with unstimulated pre-transplant donor and recipient T cells. A cohort of more than 20 intestinal transplant recipients, including one retransplant, was enrolled, and a few patients lacking pretransplant specimens were excluded. Donor T cell macrochimerism was defined as a peak of at least 4% donor T cells among recipient peripheral blood mononuclear cells. Rather than going through the commercial service, samples from three later patients were sequenced in-house on an Illumina MiSeq and processed with MiXCR.

The intended sense of this specimen's time point label: cells obtained before transplantation from donor or recipient. CD3+CD4+ and CD3+CD8+ populations were FACS-sorted from unstimulated pre-transplant donor and recipient cells taken from spleen or lymph nodes. On the study overall, not on this receptor specifically: Patients with donor T cell macrochimerism had high GvH to HvG T cell clonal ratios in their allografts. Early after transplant, peak levels of circulating GvH clones were found to be associated with declines in HvG clones. GvH clones were found in recipient bone marrow, and some of the GvH clones appeared earlier in ileal mucosa or blood, which is consistent with an intestinal mucosal origin. The relatively low number and heterogeneity of intestinal transplant patients limited the conclusions.

Reading the germline V gene (reference sequence) gives CDR1 PRHDT and CDR2 FYEKMQ. The germline ends are 15 bases apart after V is trimmed by 1 base and J by 0 bases. The CDR3 starts with the cysteine, ends with the phenylalanine, and has 17 residues. Kept here is only the CDR3 DNA, which spans 51 bases and is read in frame from base 1. To note about this clone: The antigen it recognizes is unknown. No per-base quality is available; no much larger clone lies one base away.

The method behind the library was the immunoSEQ multiplex PCR assay. For most patients, genomic DNA was isolated using the Qiagen DNeasy Blood and Tissue Kit and was shipped frozen to Adaptive Biotechnologies for TCR sequencing. Adaptive Biotechnologies carried out high-throughput TCR-beta CDR3 sequencing of genomic DNA for most patients. Under the source paper's analysis protocol: Adaptive's ImmunoSEQ software was the source of the TCR sequencing data for fewer than 20 patients, while three other patients were processed with MiXCR and VDJtools. CD4 versus CD8 sorting errors were corrected by removing sequences found in both subsets at a frequency ratio below 5:1. CDR3 nucleotide sequences shared between donor and recipient were removed because the origin of such sequences could not be assigned. To count as alloreactive, a clone needed at least 2-fold expansion over unstimulated cells and a minimum CFSE-low frequency of 0.002% (template counts) or 0.001% (read counts). Clones detected in sequenced pre-transplant spleen, lymph node, or MLR CFSE-low populations of the donor or recipient were defined as mappable. The cumulative frequency of alloreactive clones was calculated as a percentage of all sequences, weighted by copy number. The source is immuneACCESS, and TCRdb retained only in-frame sequences with V and J called. Part of the clones is not carried over; for the studies checked, unresolved V genes explain less than half of this, and the remainder is unexplained. V and J calls and clone size are as listed in that table; D and trimming were resolved from the DNA. The sample has over 100,000 clones on record, about 95% of them singletons. Clones ranked in the top ten supply under 3.5% of the sample.

The rearrangement joined TRBV13 to TRBJ1-2; TRBD1 is possibly the D segment (6 matching bases). The sequencing used unstimulated CD8+ T cells sorted from spleen or lymph node cells, collected before intestinal transplant. The clonotype was recovered from a human donor who received an intestinal transplant. At the DNA level, the sequence is TGTGCCAGCAGCTTAGAAGTCTGGACAGAAACTAACTATGGCTACACCTTC. Its product reads: CASSLEVWTETNYGYTF.